This T cell receptor beta chain came from a study of blood T cells in healthy people across ages. Trimming cost V 0 bases and J 5 bases, with 4 bases left between them. The CDR3 sequence is 12 residues long. Germline V gene sequence: CDR1 DFQATT, CDR2 SNEGSKA (reference sequence). Using a J-beta primer mix together with a sample-barcoded 5' primer, a second PCR was run for roughly 6 to 12 cycles. TCRdb ran MiXCR on the 5' RACE reads and lists one entry per CDR3 protein. The repertoire holds some 790,000 distinct CDR3 sequences, with more than 25% as singletons. Notes on this clonotype: The antigen remains undetermined.

Regarding the study as a whole: Donor CMV infection status was unknown, possibly confounding age-related changes in expanded clonotypes. PBMCs left unsorted prevented a conclusive naive versus antigen-experienced comparison.

The rearrangement links TRBV20-1 to TRBJ2-2; D uncertain. Specimen: blood. The receptor's source is a woman aged 80 or over in good health. CDR3 nucleotide sequence: TGCAGTGCTAGAGATTGGACCGGGGAGCTGTTTTTT. Translated, it gives CSARDWTGELFF.